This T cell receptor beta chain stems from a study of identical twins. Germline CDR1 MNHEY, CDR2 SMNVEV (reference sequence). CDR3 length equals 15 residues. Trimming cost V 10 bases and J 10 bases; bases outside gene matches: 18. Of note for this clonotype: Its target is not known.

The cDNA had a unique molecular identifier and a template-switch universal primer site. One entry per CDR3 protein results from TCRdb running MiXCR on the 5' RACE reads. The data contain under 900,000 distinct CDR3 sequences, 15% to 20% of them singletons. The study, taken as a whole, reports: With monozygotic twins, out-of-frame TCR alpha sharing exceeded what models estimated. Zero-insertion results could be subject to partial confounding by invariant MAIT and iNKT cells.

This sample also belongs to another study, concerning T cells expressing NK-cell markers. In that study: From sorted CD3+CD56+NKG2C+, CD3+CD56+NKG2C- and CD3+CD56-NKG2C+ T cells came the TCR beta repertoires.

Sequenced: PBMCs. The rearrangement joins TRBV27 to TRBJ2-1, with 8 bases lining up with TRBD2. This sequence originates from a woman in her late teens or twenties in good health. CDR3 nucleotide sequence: TGTGCCACCGCCCGAGGACTAGCCCAGATGGAGGAGCAGTTCTTC. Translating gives CATARGLAQMEEQFF.